This entry features one TCR beta chain sequence. A much larger clonotype is one base distant, so this may be a read error. The data belong to a study of shared clonotypes between healthy human individuals. The CDR3 contains 13 residues. The V end lost 0 bases, the J end lost 1 base, and 3 bases lay between the germline ends. From germline, CDR1 is PRHDT and CDR2 FYEKMQ (reference sequence). Original handling: Without quality scores, immunoSEQ junctional reads could not be filtered like full-length reads. Assay used: immunoSEQ multiplex PCR; TCRdb lists only in-frame clones, some missing. The V and J calls and clone size are taken from that table; D and trimming were inferred from the DNA. The sample lists 450,000 to 500,000 clones, 79% seen once, with 12% in the top ten.

The V call is TRBV13, the J call TRBJ1-1; the D is unclear. The sample comprised PBMCs. The origin of this receptor is a woman between 35 and 50 years old in good health. Some clones in this sample may be carry-over from other donors' samples. CDR3 sequence: CASSLGQNTEAFF. The CDR3 DNA sequence: TGTGCCAGCAGCTTAGGACAGAACACTGAAGCTTTCTTT.